Presented here are 18 T cell receptor beta chains from one specimen sequenced in a study of post-analysis software for immune sequencing data. No antigen has been identified for these receptors. Overall study results and limits: TRBV5-6, TRBV5-1 and TRBV20-1 belonged to a set of roughly 5 TRBV segments that were more frequent in patients than controls.

TCR beta cDNA libraries had unique molecular identifiers. TCRdb fed the PCR reads into MiXCR, producing one record per CDR3 protein. The sample yields around 770,000 distinct CDR3 sequences, 35% to 55% seen once. The material sequenced was blood. These receptors were obtained from a girl aged 10 to 17 with multiple sclerosis.

This clonotype showed up just a few times. This chain links TRBV15 with TRBJ2-4; 8 nucleotides match TRBD1. Trimming removed 0 bases from V and 3 bases from J; junction bases left unmatched: 7. The CDR3 is 17 amino acids. The germline V gene encodes CDR1 LNHNV and CDR2 YYDKDF (reference sequence). DNA for the CDR3: TGTGCCACCAGCAGAGATACGGACAGGGCCTACAAAAACATTCAGTACTTC. Protein: CATSRDTDRAYKNIQYF. The full variable domain, in which reference TRBV15 and TRBJ2-4 provide the parts outside the CDR3, is DAMVIQNPRYQVTQFGKPVTLSCSQTLNHNVMYWYQQKSSQAPKLLFHYYDKDFNNEADTPDNFQSRRPNTSFCFLDIRSPGLGDTAMYLCATSRDTDRAYKNIQYFGAGTRLSVL.

This sequence joins TRBV12-3 or TRBV12-4 and TRBJ2-1; 10 bases match TRBD2. V lost 3 bases, J lost 8 bases, and 7 bases stayed unmatched. The CDR3 contains 15 residues. The CDR3 region has the DNA TGTGCCAGCAGTTTCTCTAGCGGGAGTTTCTATGAGCAGTTCTTC. Its translation is CASSFSSGSFYEQFF.

The table lists this clonotype with a few counts. This rearrangement joins TRBV12-3 or TRBV12-4 to TRBJ2-7, with TRBD1 matching 9 bases. This CDR3 comprises 15 residues. Trimming removed 5 bases from V and 6 bases from J; junction bases left unmatched: 11. CDR3 amino acids: CASSQGTGLSPEQYF. CDR3 sequence (DNA): TGTGCCAGCAGTCAGGGGACAGGGCTATCCCCCGAGCAGTACTTC.

V is TRBV20-1 and J is TRBJ2-3; TRBD2 might be the D (6 bases). The CDR3 is 15 residues long. Trimming pared 3 bases from V and 2 bases from J, leaving 15 bases between. Germline lookup yields CDR1 DFQATT and CDR2 SNEGSKA (reference sequence). This chain's CDR3 is CSARTGTSLTDTQYF. Here the CDR3 DNA reads TGCAGTGCTAGGACCGGGACTTCCCTCACAGATACGCAGTATTTT.

The chain has TRBV6-6 and TRBJ2-7; 9 nucleotides align to TRBD1. CDR3 length: 16 residues. CDR1 and CDR2 (germline): MNHNY, SVGAGI (reference sequence). Trimming at V came to 2 bases and at J to 7 bases, leaving 12 bases not matched to a gene. CDR3 loop: CASSYSNRDRAQEQYF. The CDR3 DNA sequence: TGTGCCAGCAGTTACAGCAACCGGGACAGGGCGCAAGAGCAGTACTTC.

This clonotype turned up a few times. The CDR3 nucleotides are TGTGCCAGCAGCCAAGATATGACGGGAGCGTCCTACGAGCAGTACTTC. As protein: CASSQDMTGASYEQYF. The chain uses TRBV4-2 and TRBJ2-7, with TRBD2 as a possible D gene (6 bases). Germline CDR1 LGHNA, CDR2 YNFKEQ. Trimming shortened V by 0 bases and J by 1 base, and 13 bases separated the two germline ends. This CDR3 contains 16 residues.

The chain employs TRBV6-6 and TRBJ2-5; D may be TRBD1 (6 bases). This CDR3 is 14 amino acids long. Deletions cut 7 bases from V and 2 bases from J, with 14 bases between. Germline V gene data show CDR1 as MNHNY and CDR2 as SVGAGI (reference sequence). In DNA form, the CDR3 reads TGTGCCAGCACCGACAGGCATACACAAGAGACCCAGTACTTC. It is translated as CASTDRHTQETQYF.

This clonotype was counted between two and nine times. V and J are TRBV2 and TRBJ2-1; D might be TRBD1 or TRBD2, each matching 5 bases. Germline V lookup: CDR1 SNHLY, CDR2 FYNNEI. V lost 4 bases to trimming and J lost 5 bases, with 12 bases between them. The CDR3 covers 14 residues. The CDR3 DNA is TGTGCCAGCAGTGTTGGGACCATCGACAATGAGCAGTTCTTC. It specifies CASSVGTIDNEQFF.

The genes are TRBV20-1 and TRBJ2-7; D is unclear. Germline CDR1 DFQATT, CDR2 SNEGSKA (reference sequence). There are 16 residues in the CDR3. The ends were cut back, 1 base at V and 7 bases at J, with 23 bases in the middle. CDR3 nucleotide sequence: TGCAGTGCTAGAGGGCCCGACACCGCAAGTCTACAGGAGCAGTACTTC. This translates into CSARGPDTASLQEQYF.

The chain combines TRBV4-2 with TRBJ2-1, with TRBD2 identical over 9 bases. Germline values: CDR1 LGHNA, CDR2 YNFKEQ. J gave up 4 bases and V 4 bases, and 5 bases lay outside the gene matches. CDR3 length equals 15 residues. The CDR3 region has the DNA TGTGCCAGCAGCCCCGCGGGGGGGATTTACAATGAGCAGTTCTTC. Translating gives CASSPAGGIYNEQFF.

V and J are TRBV20-1 and TRBJ2-7, with TRBD2 identical over 12 bases. CDR1 is DFQATT and CDR2 is SNEGSKA in the germline V gene (reference sequence). V gave up 6 bases and J gave up 7 bases; unmatched junction bases: 16. This CDR3 spans 16 amino acids. CDR3 loop: CSAPRLAGEEGNEQYF. As DNA, the CDR3 is TGCAGTGCCCCCAGACTAGCGGGAGAGGAAGGCAATGAGCAGTACTTC.

The chain combines TRBV5-6 with TRBJ2-5; D remains ambiguous. Trimming took off 0 bases at V and 2 bases at J, with 8 bases between the two ends. Germline CDR1 SGHDT, CDR2 YYEEEE. CDR3 length equals 14 residues. CDR3 sequence reads: CASSLELYQETQYF. CDR3 nucleotides: TGTGCCAGCAGCTTGGAGTTGTATCAAGAGACCCAGTACTTC.

In its sample, this clonotype was seen once. The V call is TRBV6-5, the J call TRBJ2-2; TRBD2 agrees at 10 bases. The junction had 4 bases not matched to a gene; V was cut back by 6 bases and J by 0 bases. Germline CDR1 MNHEY, CDR2 SVGAGI. The CDR3 runs 16 residues. The CDR3 DNA sequence: TGTGCCAGCAGCCGTAGCGGGAGGACGAACACCGGGGAGCTGTTTTTT. Protein sequence: CASSRSGRTNTGELFF.

In this sample, this clonotype turned up once. The chain has TRBV20-1 and TRBJ2-1; D is tentatively TRBD1 or TRBD2 (6 bases each). The CDR3 has 16 residues. V dropped 0 bases and J dropped 7 bases, with 19 bases sitting between them. Germline-derived CDR1 and CDR2 are DFQATT and SNEGSKA (reference sequence). The CDR3 is CSARDQGTEATNEQFF. The CDR3 nucleotides read TGCAGTGCTAGAGATCAGGGGACTGAGGCCACTAATGAGCAGTTCTTC.

The V call is TRBV5-1, the J call TRBJ2-1; 7 nucleotides align to TRBD1. Germline V gives CDR1 SGHRS, CDR2 YFSETQ. The CDR3 contains 15 residues. The junction had 14 bases not matched to a gene; V was cut back by 4 bases and J by 10 bases. The CDR3 DNA is TGCGCCAGCAGCCCGACTACTGGGACAGTCTACGAGCAGTTCTTC. It codes for CASSPTTGTVYEQFF. Full variable domain (rest looked up from reference TRBV5-1 and TRBJ2-1): KAGVTQTPRYLIKTRGQQVTLSCSPISGHRSVSWYQQTPGQGLQFLFEYFSETQRNKGNFPGRFSGRQFSNSRSEMNVSTLELGDSALYLCASSPTTGTVYEQFFGPGTRLTVL.

V and J are TRBV12-3 or TRBV12-4 and TRBJ1-1, with no clear D. CDR3 size: 15 residues. V was shortened by 3 bases and J by 3 bases, with 14 bases between the two germline ends. CDR3 in amino acids: CASSFFGSIDTEAFF. The CDR3 DNA is TGTGCCAGCAGTTTTTTTGGGTCCATTGACACTGAAGCTTTCTTT.

The V and J genes are TRBV29-1 and TRBJ2-7; TRBD1 matches at 9 bases. The length of the CDR3 is 14 residues. J gave up 2 bases and V 4 bases, and 6 bases lay outside the gene matches. Germline-derived CDR1 and CDR2 are SQVTM and ANQGSEA. CDR3 DNA sequence: TGCAGCGTTGTCACAGGGGGCAGGACCTACGAGCAGTACTTC. Protein product: CSVVTGGRTYEQYF.

This clonotype was seen once. The chain employs TRBV7-2 and TRBJ2-1, with a tentative D call TRBD2 (5 bases). The CDR3 has 16 amino acids. CDR1 is SGHTA and CDR2 is FQGNSA in the germline V gene. Trimming cost V 1 base and J 9 bases, with 19 bases left between them. The CDR3 coding sequence is TGTGCCAGCAGCTTAGGAGACTACCGAACTTGGCTTGAGCAGTTCTTC. The encoded protein is CASSLGDYRTWLEQFF. The full variable domain, with the rest looked up from reference TRBV7-2 and TRBJ2-1, is GAGVSQSPSNKVTEKGKDVELRCDPISGHTALYWYRQSLGQGLEFLIYFQGNSAPDKSGLPSDRFSAERTGGSVSTLTIQRTQQEDSAVYLCASSLGDYRTWLEQFFGPGTRLTVL.